This T cell receptor (beta chain) was documented in a study of blood T cell repertoires in COVID-19. How the authors handled the data: It was from reference gene primer amplification that nucleated cell counts were estimated. Using immunoSEQ multiplex PCR, the repertoire was profiled, and TCRdb retains in-frame clones only, with some absent. V and J calls and clone size are given by that table; D and trimming were obtained from the DNA. The sample has 350,000 to 400,000 clones, roughly nine tenths seen once. Individuals drawn from approximately 26 US areas were roughly 18 to 95 years old. This clone was picked up one time. The V gene's germline CDR1 is SGHTA and CDR2 FQGTGA. CDR3 size: 14 residues. Trimming shortened V by 4 bases and J by 3 bases, and 12 bases separated the two germline ends.

This TCR was recovered from a man younger than 35 who had recovered from COVID-19. The sequenced sample was PBMCs or T cells enriched from blood (not recorded which). The V gene is TRBV7-3, the J gene TRBJ1-1, with D perhaps matching TRBD1 (6 bases). In DNA, the CDR3 is TGTGCCAGCAGCTCCCAGGGGCTGGACACTGAAGCTTTCTTT. Its translation: CASSSQGLDTEAFF.